Listed here are 9 T cell receptor beta chains from one sample, sequenced in a study of blood T cell repertoires in COVID-19. Data came from immunoSEQ multiplex PCR; TCRdb stores just in-frame clones and leaves some out. The data contain hundreds of thousands of clones, over 80% of them singletons. Input material: peripheral blood. All receptors derive from a woman aged 50 to 65 with COVID-19, enrolled during active disease.

CDR3 nucleotide sequence: TGTGCCAGCAGTCCTATAGCGGGAGGGCCCCACACCGGGGAGCTGTTTTTT. Protein product: CASSPIAGGPHTGELFF. The chain is built from TRBV5-4 and TRBJ2-2; 11 bases are a match to TRBD2. Germline V gene sequence: CDR1 SGHNT, CDR2 YYREEE (reference sequence). V was pared by 5 bases and J by 3 bases, with 9 bases of the junction left unmatched. The CDR3 contains 17 residues.

This chain links TRBV15 with TRBJ2-5; 7 bases are a match to TRBD2. V dropped 3 bases and J dropped 5; count of bases not matched to a gene: 6. The CDR3 covers 14 residues. Germline V gene sequence: CDR1 LNHNV, CDR2 YYDKDF (reference sequence). CDR3 nucleotide sequence: TGTGCCACCAGCAGTGGGGGGAGGGGTGAGACCCAGTACTTC. Encoded protein: CATSSGGRGETQYF.

The rearrangement uses TRBV28 and TRBJ2-1; D unclear. This CDR3 has 15 amino acids. V was shortened by 2 bases and J by 0 bases, with 8 bases between the two germline ends. Germline CDR1 reads MDHEN; CDR2 reads SYDVKM. CDR3 sequence reads: CASSLIASSYNEQFF. The CDR3 DNA is TGTGCCAGCAGTTTAATAGCCTCCTCCTACAATGAGCAGTTCTTC.

The V gene is TRBV7-9, the J gene TRBJ2-1; TRBD2 matches 10 bases. This CDR3 has 14 amino acids. Germline V CDR1 and CDR2: SEHNR, FQNEAQ (reference sequence). V lost 2 bases to trimming and J lost 9 bases; unmatched junction nucleotides: 4. The CDR3 loop reads CASSLLAGVGEQFF. Here the CDR3 DNA reads TGTGCCAGCAGCTTACTAGCGGGAGTGGGTGAGCAGTTCTTC.

The V and J genes are TRBV12-3 or TRBV12-4 and TRBJ1-2; 11 nucleotides line up with TRBD1. V lost 5 bases, J lost 14 bases, and 10 bases stayed unmatched. CDR3 length: 13 amino acids. CDR3 sequence: CASSPDRGRVETF. CDR3 bases: TGTGCCAGCAGTCCGGACAGGGGGCGCGTAGAAACCTTC.

The chain carries TRBV5-1 and TRBJ1-1; 9 nucleotides align to TRBD1. CDR3 length: 20 amino acids. The trim removed 2 bases at V and 2 bases at J, leaving 19 bases unmatched. Per germline, CDR1 SGHRS and CDR2 YFSETQ. The CDR3 bases are TGCGCCAGCAGCTTTCCCCCCCCCTCCGGGACAGGGAGGCTAAACACTGAAGCTTTCTTT. Protein: CASSFPPPSGTGRLNTEAFF.

As regards this clone: A junction boundary mismatches the germline segment, possibly from a read error. The rearrangement links TRBV15 to TRBJ1-2, with TRBD1 identical over 7 bases. Germline V gene lookup returns CDR1 LNHNV and CDR2 YYDKDF (reference sequence). The CDR3 extends over 15 amino acids. The CDR3 region is CATSRSGTENYGHTF. The CDR3 bases are TGTGCCACCAGCAGATCCGGGACAGAAAACTATGGCCACACCTTC.

The chain carries TRBV14 and TRBJ2-7, with 10 bases fitting TRBD1. V gave up 2 bases and J gave up 9 bases; unmatched junction bases: 10. This CDR3 is built from 15 residues. CDR1 and CDR2 (germline): SGHDN, FVKESK. The CDR3 DNA sequence: TGTGCCAGCAGCCAAACCGGGACAGGGGTCCTGAGGCAGTACTTC. It yields the protein CASSQTGTGVLRQYF.

The chain links TRBV9 to TRBJ2-2, with D uncertain. V lost 2 bases and J lost 4, with 6 bases in between. The length of the CDR3 is 13 residues. CDR1 is SGDLS, CDR2 YYNGEE, per germline. The CDR3 coding sequence is TGTGCCAGCAGCGTTGAGCTCACCGGGGAGCTGTTTTTT. Translated: CASSVELTGELFF.